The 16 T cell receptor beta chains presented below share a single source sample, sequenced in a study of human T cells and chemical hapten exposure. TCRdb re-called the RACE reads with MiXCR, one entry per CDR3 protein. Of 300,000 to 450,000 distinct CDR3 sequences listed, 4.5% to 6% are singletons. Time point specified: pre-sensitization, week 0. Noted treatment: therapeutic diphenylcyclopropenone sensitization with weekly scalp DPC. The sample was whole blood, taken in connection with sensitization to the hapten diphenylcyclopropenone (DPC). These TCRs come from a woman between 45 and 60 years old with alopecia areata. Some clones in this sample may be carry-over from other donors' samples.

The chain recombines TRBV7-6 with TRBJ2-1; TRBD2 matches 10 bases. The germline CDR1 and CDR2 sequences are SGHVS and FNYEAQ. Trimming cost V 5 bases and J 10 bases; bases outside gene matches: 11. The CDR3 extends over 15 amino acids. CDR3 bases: TGTGCCAGCAGCGTAGGACTAGCGGTCGATGAGGAGCAGTTCTTC. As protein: CASSVGLAVDEEQFF.

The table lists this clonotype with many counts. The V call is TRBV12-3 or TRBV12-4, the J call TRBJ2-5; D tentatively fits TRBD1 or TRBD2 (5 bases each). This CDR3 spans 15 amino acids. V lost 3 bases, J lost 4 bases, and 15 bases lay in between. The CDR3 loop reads CASSFYGTRGETQYF. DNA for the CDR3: TGTGCCAGCAGTTTCTATGGAACGAGGGGAGAGACCCAGTACTTC.

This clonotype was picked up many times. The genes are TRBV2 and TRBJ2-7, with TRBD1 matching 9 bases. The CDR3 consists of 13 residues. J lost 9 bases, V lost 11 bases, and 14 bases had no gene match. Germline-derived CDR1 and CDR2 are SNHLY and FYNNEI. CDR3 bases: TGTGCCGCAGCCTGGGACAGGGTAGAATGGCAGTACTTC. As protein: CAAAWDRVEWQYF.

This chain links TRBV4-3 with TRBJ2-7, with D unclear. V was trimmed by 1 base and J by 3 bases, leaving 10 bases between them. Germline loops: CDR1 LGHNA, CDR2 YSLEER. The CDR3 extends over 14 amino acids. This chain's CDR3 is CASSQGYSSYEQYF. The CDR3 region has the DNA TGCGCCAGCAGCCAAGGTTACTCCAGCTACGAGCAGTACTTC.

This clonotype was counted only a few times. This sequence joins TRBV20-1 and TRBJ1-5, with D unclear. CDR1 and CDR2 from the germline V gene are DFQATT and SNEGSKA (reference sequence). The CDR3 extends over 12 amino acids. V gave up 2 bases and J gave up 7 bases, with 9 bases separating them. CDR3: CSARRRAQPQHF. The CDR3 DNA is TGCAGTGCTAGAAGGCGGGCCCAGCCCCAGCATTTT.

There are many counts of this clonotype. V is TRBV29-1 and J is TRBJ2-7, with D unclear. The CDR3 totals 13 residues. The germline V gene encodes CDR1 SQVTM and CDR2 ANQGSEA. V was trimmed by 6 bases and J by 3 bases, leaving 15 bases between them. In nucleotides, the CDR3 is TGCAGCGTCCGCCCAGGTGCCGGCTACGAGCAGTACTTC. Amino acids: CSVRPGAGYEQYF.

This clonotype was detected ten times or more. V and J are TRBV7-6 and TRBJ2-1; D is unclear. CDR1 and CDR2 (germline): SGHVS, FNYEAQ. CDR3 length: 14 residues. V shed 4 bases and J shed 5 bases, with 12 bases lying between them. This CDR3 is CASSSEIDHNEQFF. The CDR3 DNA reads TGTGCCAGCAGCTCCGAGATAGACCACAATGAGCAGTTCTTC.

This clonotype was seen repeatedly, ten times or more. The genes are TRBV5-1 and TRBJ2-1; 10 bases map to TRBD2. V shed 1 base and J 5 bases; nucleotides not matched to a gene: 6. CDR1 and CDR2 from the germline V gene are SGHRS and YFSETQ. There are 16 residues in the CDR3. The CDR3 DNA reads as TGCGCCAGCAGCTTGTTTTCCAGCGGGAGGGACAATGAGCAGTTCTTC. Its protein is CASSLFSSGRDNEQFF.

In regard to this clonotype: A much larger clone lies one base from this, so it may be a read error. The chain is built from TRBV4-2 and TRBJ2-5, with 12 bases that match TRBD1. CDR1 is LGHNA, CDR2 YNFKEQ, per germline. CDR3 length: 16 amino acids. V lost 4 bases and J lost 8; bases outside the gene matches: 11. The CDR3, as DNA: TGTGCCAGCAGCCCGATGGGGACAGGGGGCTTGGATACCCAGTACTTC. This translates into CASSPMGTGGLDTQYF.

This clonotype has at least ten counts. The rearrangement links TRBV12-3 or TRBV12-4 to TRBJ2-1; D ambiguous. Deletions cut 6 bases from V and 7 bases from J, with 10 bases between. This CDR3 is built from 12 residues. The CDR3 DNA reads TGTGCCAGCAGCCCCCCCGGGAATGAGCAGTTCTTC. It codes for CASSPPGNEQFF.

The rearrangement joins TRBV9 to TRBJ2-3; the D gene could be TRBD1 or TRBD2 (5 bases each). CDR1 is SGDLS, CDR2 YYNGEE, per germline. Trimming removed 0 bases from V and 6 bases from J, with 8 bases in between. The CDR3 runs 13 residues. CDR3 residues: CASSVEGEDTQYF. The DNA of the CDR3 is TGTGCCAGCAGCGTAGAAGGGGAGGATACGCAGTATTTT.

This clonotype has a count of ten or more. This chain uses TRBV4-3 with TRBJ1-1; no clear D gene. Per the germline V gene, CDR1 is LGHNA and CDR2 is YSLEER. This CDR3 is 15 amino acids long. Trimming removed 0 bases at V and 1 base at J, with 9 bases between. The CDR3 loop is CASSQDPQPNTEAFF. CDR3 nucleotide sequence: TGCGCCAGCAGCCAAGATCCCCAGCCGAACACTGAAGCTTTCTTT.

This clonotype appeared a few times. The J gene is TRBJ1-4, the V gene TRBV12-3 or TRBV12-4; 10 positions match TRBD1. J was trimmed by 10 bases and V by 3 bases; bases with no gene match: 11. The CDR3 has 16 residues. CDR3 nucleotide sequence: TGTGCCAGCAGTTTCTCCGGGACAGGGGACTATGGAAAACTGTTTTTT. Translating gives CASSFSGTGDYGKLFF.

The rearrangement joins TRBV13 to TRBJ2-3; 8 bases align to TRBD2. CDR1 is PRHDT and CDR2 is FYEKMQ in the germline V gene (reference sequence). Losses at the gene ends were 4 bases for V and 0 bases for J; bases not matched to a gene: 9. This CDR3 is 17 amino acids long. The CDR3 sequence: CASSSSLSGNSTDTQYF. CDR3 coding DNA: TGTGCCAGCAGCTCGTCACTTAGCGGGAATAGCACAGATACGCAGTATTTT.

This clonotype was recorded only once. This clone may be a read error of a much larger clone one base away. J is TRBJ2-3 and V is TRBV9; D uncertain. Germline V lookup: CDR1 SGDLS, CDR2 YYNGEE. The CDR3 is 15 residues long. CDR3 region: CGSSVAGSRADTQYF. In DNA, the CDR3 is TGTGGCAGCAGCGTAGCCGGTAGTCGGGCAGATACGCAGTATTTT. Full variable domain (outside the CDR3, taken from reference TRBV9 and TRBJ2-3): DSGVTQTPKHLITATGQRVTLRCSPRSGDLSVYWYQQSLDQGLQFLIQYYNGEERAKGNILERFSAQQFPDLHSELNLSSLELGDSALYFCGSSVAGSRADTQYFGPGTRLTVL.

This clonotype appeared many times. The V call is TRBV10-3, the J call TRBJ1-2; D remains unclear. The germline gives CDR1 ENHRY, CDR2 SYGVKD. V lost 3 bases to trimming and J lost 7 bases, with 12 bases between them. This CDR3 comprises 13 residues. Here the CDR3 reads CAISDVTLAGYTF. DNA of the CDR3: TGTGCCATCAGTGACGTGACACTCGCTGGCTACACCTTC.